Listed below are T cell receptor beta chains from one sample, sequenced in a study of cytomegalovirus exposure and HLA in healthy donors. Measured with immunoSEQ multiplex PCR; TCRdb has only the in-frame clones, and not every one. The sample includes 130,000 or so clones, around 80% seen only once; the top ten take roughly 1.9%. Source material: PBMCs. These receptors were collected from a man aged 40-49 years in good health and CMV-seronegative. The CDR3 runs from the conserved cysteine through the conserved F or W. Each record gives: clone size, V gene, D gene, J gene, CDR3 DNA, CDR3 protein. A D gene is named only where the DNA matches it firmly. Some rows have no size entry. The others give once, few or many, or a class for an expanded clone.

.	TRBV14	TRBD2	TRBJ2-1	TGTGCCAGCAGCCGACTAGCGGGAGGTTTTGAGCAGTTCTTC	CASSRLAGGFEQFF
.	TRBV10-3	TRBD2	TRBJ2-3	TGTGCCATCAGTGAGAGGGGAGGGGCGGGGTCTAGCACAGATACGCAGTATTTT	CAISERGGAGSSTDTQYF
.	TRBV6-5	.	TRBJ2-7	TGTGCCAGTCGCCGGGCCGCGGGATCCTACGAGCAGTACTTC	CASRRAAGSYEQYF
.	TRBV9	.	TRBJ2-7	TGTGCCAGCAGCGTTGGGGCGGCAGAATCCTACGAGCAGTACTTC	CASSVGAAESYEQYF
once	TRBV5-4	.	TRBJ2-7	TGTGCCAGCAGCCGGGACTCGTACGAGCAGTACTTC	CASSRDSYEQYF
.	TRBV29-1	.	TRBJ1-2	TGCAGCGTTGGTGGACCGGGACTTGGCTATGGCTACACCTTC	CSVGGPGLGYGYTF
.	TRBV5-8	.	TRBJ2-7	TGTGCCAGCAGCTTGCAGGGAACGACCTACGAGCAGTACTTC	CASSLQGTTYEQYF
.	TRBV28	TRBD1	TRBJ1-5	TGTGCCAGCAGTTTGGGGGACAGGGACAATCAGCCCCAGCATTTT	CASSLGDRDNQPQHF
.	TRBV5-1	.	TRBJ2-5	TGCGCCAGCAGCTTGGAACCGGGGGAGACCCAGTACTTC	CASSLEPGETQYF
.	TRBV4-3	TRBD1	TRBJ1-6	TGCGCCAGCAGCCAAGAGGACAGGGTAGGGTCACCCCTCCACTTT	CASSQEDRVGSPLHF
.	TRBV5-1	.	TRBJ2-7	TGCGCCAGCAGCTTGGTTGGCCTCATATCGGCGGGCCCGGATCACTACGAGCAGTACTTC	CASSLVGLISAGPDHYEQYF
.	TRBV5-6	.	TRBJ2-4	TGTGCCAGCAGCTCAGTCGCCAAAAACATTCAGTACTTC	CASSSVAKNIQYF
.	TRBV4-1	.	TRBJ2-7	TGCGCCAGCAGCCAAGATTTGGGAGCCCTCTTGGTTCTCGAGCAGTACTTC	CASSQDLGALLVLEQYF
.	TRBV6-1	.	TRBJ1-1	TGTGCCAGCAGTGAAATGGTAACTGGGAACACTGAAGCTTTCTTT	CASSEMVTGNTEAFF
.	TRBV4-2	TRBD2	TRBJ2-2	TGTGCCAGCAGCCAAGCCGCGGCGGGAGGTCAAACCGGGGAGCTGTTTTTT	CASSQAAAGGQTGELFF
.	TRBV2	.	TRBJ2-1	TGTGCCAGCAGTGAAGGGACTCCTCCCAAGGAGCAGTTCTTC	CASSEGTPPKEQFF
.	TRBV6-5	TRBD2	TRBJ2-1	TGTGCCAGCACCCCGGGGGGATCGGGATACAATGAGCAGTTCTTC	CASTPGGSGYNEQFF
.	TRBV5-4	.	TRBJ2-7	TGTGCCAGCAGCTTGGCGCCAGGATCCTACGAGCAGTACTTC	CASSLAPGSYEQYF
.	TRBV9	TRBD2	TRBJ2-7	TGTGCCAGCAGCGTAGCTGGTAGCGGGGCGGTGGGTGAGCAGTACTTC	CASSVAGSGAVGEQYF
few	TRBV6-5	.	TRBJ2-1	TGTGCCAGCAGTTCGGCCCAACTACACAATGAGCAGTTCTTC	CASSSAQLHNEQFF
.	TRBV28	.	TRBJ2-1	TGTGCCAGCAGTCGACAGTACAATGAGCAGTTCTTC	CASSRQYNEQFF
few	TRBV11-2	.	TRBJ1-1	TGTGCCAGCAGCGACTCCGGGGGGGGGTCTTTCTTT	CASSDSGGGSFF
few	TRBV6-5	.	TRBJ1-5	TGTGCCAGCGGGACCCGGGGGCAGCCCCAGCATTTT	CASGTRGQPQHF
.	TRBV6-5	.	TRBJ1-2	TGTGCCAGCAGTTATGGGGGGGGCTATGGCTACACCTTC	CASSYGGGYGYTF
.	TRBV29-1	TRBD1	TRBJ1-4	TGCAGCGTCCACAGGGGGCCTGGGGAAAAACTGTTTTTT	CSVHRGPGEKLFF
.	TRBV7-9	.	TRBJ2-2	TGTGCCAGCAGCACCCCGACAGATCTCACCGGGGAGCTGTTTTTT	CASSTPTDLTGELFF
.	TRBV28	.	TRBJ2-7	TGTGCCAGCAGTTCGACGGGAAGCTCCTACGAGCAGTACTTC	CASSSTGSSYEQYF
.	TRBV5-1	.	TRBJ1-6	TGCGCCAGCAGCCTCGATCCGACAGCCCGTAATTCACCCCTCCACTTT	CASSLDPTARNSPLHF
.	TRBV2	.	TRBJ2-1	TGTGCCAGCAGGGGAGCAGGAAATGAGCAGTTCTTC	CASRGAGNEQFF
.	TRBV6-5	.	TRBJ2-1	TGTGCCAGCAGTTACTCGGCGGGGCCGGGGAATGAGCAGTTCTTC	CASSYSAGPGNEQFF
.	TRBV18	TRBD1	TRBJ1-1	TGTGCCAGCTCACGGGACTCACAGGGGTACACTGAAGCTTTCTTT	CASSRDSQGYTEAFF
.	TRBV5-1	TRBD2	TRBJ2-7	TGCGCCAGCAGCCCACTAGCGGGGGGCGGCTACGAGCAGTACTTC	CASSPLAGGGYEQYF
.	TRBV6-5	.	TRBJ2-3	TGTGCCAGCACTCCGACACAAGGCACAGATACGCAGTATTTT	CASTPTQGTDTQYF
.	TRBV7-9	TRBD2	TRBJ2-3	TGTGCCAGCAGCTTATCTAGCGGGGGTACAGATACGCAGTATTTT	CASSLSSGGTDTQYF
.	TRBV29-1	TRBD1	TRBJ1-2	TGCAGCGTTGAAATCTGGGACAGGGGCAACTATGGCTACACCTTC	CSVEIWDRGNYGYTF
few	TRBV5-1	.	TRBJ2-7	TGCGCCAGCAGCTTAGACAACTACGAGCAGTACTTC	CASSLDNYEQYF
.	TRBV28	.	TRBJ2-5	TGTGCCAGCAGTTTACCCACAGGTAGTGCAAGGGAGACCCAGTACTTC	CASSLPTGSARETQYF
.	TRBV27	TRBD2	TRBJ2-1	TGTGCCAGCCACAGCGGGAGCAATGAGCAGTTCTTC	CASHSGSNEQFF
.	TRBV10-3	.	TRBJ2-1	TGTGCCATCAGTGGCTTAGGGGGCTACAATGAGCAGTTCTTC	CAISGLGGYNEQFF
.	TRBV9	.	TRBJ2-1	TGTGCCAGCAGCGCCGTCGAGGGTTATTTTCGTAACAATGAGCAGTTCTTC	CASSAVEGYFRNNEQFF
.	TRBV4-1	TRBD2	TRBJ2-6	TGCGCCAGCAGCCGGGGACTAGCGGCAAGCTCTGGGGCCAACGTCCTGACTTTC	CASSRGLAASSGANVLTF
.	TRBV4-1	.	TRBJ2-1	TGCGCCAGCAGTCTTTTGAGCTCCTACAATGAGCAGTTCTTC	CASSLLSSYNEQFF
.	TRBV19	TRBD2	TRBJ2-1	TGTGCCAGTAAGACGGGGGGGACGAACAATGAGCAGTTCTTC	CASKTGGTNNEQFF
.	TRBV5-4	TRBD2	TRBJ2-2	TGTGCCAGCAGCTTAGGACTAGCGGCAGGAACCGGGGAGCTGTTTTTT	CASSLGLAAGTGELFF
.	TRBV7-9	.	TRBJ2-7	TGTGCCAGCAGCTTAGTCTTTCGGCAGGGGACCTACGAGCAGTACTTC	CASSLVFRQGTYEQYF
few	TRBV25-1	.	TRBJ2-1	TGTGCCAGCAGTGGAAAGGGACTCCTCTCCTACAATGAGCAGTTCTTC	CASSGKGLLSYNEQFF
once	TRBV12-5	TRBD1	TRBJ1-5	TGTGCTAGTGGTTTCAGTGAGCGGGTAGACAGGGGTGGTCAGCCCCAGCATTTT	CASGFSERVDRGGQPQHF
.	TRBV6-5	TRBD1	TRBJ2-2	TGTGCCAGCAGTAAACAGGGGGCGAAGGGGGAGCTGTTTTTT	CASSKQGAKGELFF